This T cell receptor (beta chain) is drawn from a study of regulatory T cells in long-lasting Graves disease. Turning to the study itself: Graves' cases, newly diagnosed, had used antithyroid drugs under 3 months.

Findings and limits, study-wide: New patients shared over 900 public clonotypes, and persistent patients shared more, with 2,500 to 3,000.

The sample holds many counts of this clonotype. Antigen specificity is unknown. Arm-PCR of CDR3 regions and iRepertoire HTBI primers were used to build TCR beta libraries. TCRdb re-analysed the multiplex PCR reads in MiXCR, keeping a single row per CDR3 protein. Of over 350,000 distinct CDR3 sequences listed, around 15% were seen once; the top ten hold approximately 17%. This sample's time point: newly diagnosed GD, antithyroid drugs for less than 3 months. Isolated PBMC RNA provided the starting material for the TCR library. The germline CDR1 and CDR2 sequences are SGHAT and FQDESV (reference sequence). The germline V and J ends were trimmed by 5 bases and 3 bases, with 11 bases remaining between them. The CDR3 is made up of 13 amino acids. In addition, the sample was reused for a study of T cells in Graves' hyperthyroidism and ophthalmopathy.

Material: peripheral blood mononuclear cells (PBMCs), obtained at new diagnosis, from a patient treated with antithyroid drugs. This clonotype was sampled from a woman aged 50 to 65 with Graves disease. This rearrangement joins TRBV11-1 to TRBJ2-7; D is ambiguous. CDR3 DNA: TGTGCCAGCAGCCACACCTCGGTCTACGAGCAGTACTTC. Encoded protein: CASSHTSVYEQYF.